This T cell receptor (beta chain) was identified during a study of cytomegalovirus exposure and HLA in healthy donors. Trimming took 2 bases from V and 1 from J, leaving 11 bases between them. The CDR3 has 15 amino acids. The germline gives CDR1 MNHNS, CDR2 SASEGT. PCR involved 60 Vbeta and 13 Jbeta primers. Assay used: immunoSEQ multiplex PCR; TCRdb lists only in-frame clones, some missing. The sample shows about 200,000 clones, 65% to 85% of them seen only once. This sequence originates from a boy aged 2 to 10 in good health and CMV-seronegative. The sample consisted of PBMCs. The chain couples TRBV6-1 to TRBJ1-1; perhaps TRBD1 as D (6 bases). The CDR3 is CASSEQGGGNTEAFF. DNA of the CDR3: TGTGCCAGCAGTGAACAGGGAGGGGGGAACACTGAAGCTTTCTTT.